Listed below are T cell receptor beta chains from one sample, sequenced in a study of CD8 T cells in Susac syndrome. MiXCR, applied by TCRdb to the immunoSEQ multiplex PCR reads, yields one record per CDR3 protein. The table lists roughly 89,000 distinct CDR3 sequences, about 95% of them singletons, with approximately 0.41% in the top ten. Sequencing used CD8+ T cells from PBMCs. The receptors shown here come from a human donor with Susac syndrome. Both conserved end residues are part of each CDR3. Each record gives: CDR3 protein, CDR3 DNA, V gene, J gene, clone size, D gene. D genes are given only for firm matches. Part of the rows lack a size; the others show once, few, many or a class for expanded clones.

CASSLGTAGEQYF	TGTGCCAGCAGTTTAGGGACAGCGGGCGAGCAGTACTTC	TRBV28	TRBJ2-7	-	-
CASSPRLMWEPGEDTQYF	TGTGCCAGCAGCCCCCGTCTCATGTGGGAGCCAGGGGAAGATACGCAGTATTTT	TRBV9	TRBJ2-3	-	-
CASTWDGSNQPQHF	TGTGCCAGCACCTGGGACGGGAGCAATCAGCCCCAGCATTTT	TRBV6-6	TRBJ1-5	-	-
CASAMTDGYTF	TGTGCCAGCGCAATGACGGATGGCTACACCTTC	TRBV6-1	TRBJ1-2	-	-
CATSRAPGDTQYF	TGTGCCACCAGCAGGGCCCCGGGAGATACGCAGTATTTT	TRBV15	TRBJ2-3	-	-
CASSVERGEQYF	TGTGCCAGCAGCGTAGAACGAGGGGAGCAGTACTTC	TRBV9	TRBJ2-7	-	-
CASSFWHTLTDTQYF	TGTGCCAGCAGCTTTTGGCACACACTCACAGATACGCAGTATTTT	TRBV7-9	TRBJ2-3	-	-
CSGRDRNNEKLFF	TGCAGCGGCCGGGACAGGAATAATGAAAAACTGTTTTTT	TRBV29-1	TRBJ1-4	-	TRBD1
CATSRDRSGGPSGEQYF	TGTGCCACCAGCAGAGATAGATCCGGGGGGCCCTCGGGCGAGCAGTACTTC	TRBV15	TRBJ2-7	-	-
CSASLSTRQVYSNQPQHF	TGCAGTGCTAGTCTTTCGACAAGACAAGTTTATAGCAATCAGCCCCAGCATTTT	TRBV20-1	TRBJ1-5	-	-
CASSPGPYYQETQYF	TGTGCCAGCTCCCCCGGGCCATACTACCAAGAGACCCAGTACTTC	TRBV18	TRBJ2-5	-	-
CSVEVATGMEAFF	TGCAGCGTTGAAGTGGCTACGGGGATGGAAGCTTTCTTT	TRBV29-1	TRBJ1-1	once	-
CSVESPGQTNTEAFF	TGCAGCGTTGAGAGTCCGGGCCAGACGAACACTGAAGCTTTCTTT	TRBV29-1	TRBJ1-1	-	-
CATSGERGPSYNEQFF	TGTGCCACCAGTGGGGAGCGGGGACCTTCCTACAATGAGCAGTTCTTC	TRBV24-1	TRBJ2-1	-	TRBD2
CASSVSGLDFDGELFF	TGTGCCAGCAGTGTATCAGGACTAGATTTCGACGGGGAGCTGTTTTTT	TRBV25-1	TRBJ2-2	-	TRBD2
CATSIWAGQPQHF	TGTGCCACCAGCATATGGGCCGGGCAGCCCCAGCATTTT	TRBV15	TRBJ1-5	-	-
CASSFPDWNQETQYF	TGTGCCAGCAGCTTCCCCGACTGGAACCAAGAGACCCAGTACTTC	TRBV7-9	TRBJ2-5	-	-
CSVEDGSGDTQYF	TGCAGCGTTGAAGATGGGTCCGGAGATACGCAGTATTTT	TRBV29-1	TRBJ2-3	-	-
CASSLGGAKNIQYF	TGTGCCAGCAGTCTGGGGGGGGCCAAAAACATTCAGTACTTC	TRBV27	TRBJ2-4	-	TRBD2
CASSGPTSGGGLDTQYF	TGTGCCAGCAGCGGACCCACTAGCGGGGGGGGCCTGGATACGCAGTATTTT	TRBV9	TRBJ2-3	-	TRBD2
CASSQVDTAGELFF	TGTGCCAGCAGTCAGGTGGACACCGCCGGGGAGCTGTTTTTT	TRBV27	TRBJ2-2	-	-
CAWSVASRAVGELFF	TGTGCCTGGAGTGTTGCCAGCAGGGCCGTCGGGGAGCTGTTTTTT	TRBV30	TRBJ2-2	-	-
CASSLDRGGYTF	TGTGCCAGCAGCCTCGACAGGGGAGGCTACACCTTC	TRBV6-2/TRBV6-3	TRBJ1-2	-	TRBD1
CAWSVNGNTEAFF	TGTGCCTGGAGTGTTAATGGGAACACTGAAGCTTTCTTT	TRBV30	TRBJ1-1	-	-
CASSFWGGVGGYTF	TGTGCCAGCAGTTTTTGGGGGGGCGTAGGTGGCTACACCTTC	TRBV27	TRBJ1-2	-	-
CASSIGGGREEQYF	TGTGCCAGCAGTATCGGCGGCGGGAGGGAAGAGCAGTACTTC	TRBV27	TRBJ2-7	-	TRBD2
CASSLGGSNQPQHF	TGTGCCAGCAGTTTAGGCGGTAGCAATCAGCCCCAGCATTTT	TRBV27	TRBJ1-5	few	-
CASSPRDRGLTDTQYF	TGCGCCAGCAGCCCCCGGGACAGGGGCCTCACAGATACGCAGTATTTT	TRBV5-1	TRBJ2-3	-	TRBD1
CASSLDGPLDTQYF	TGTGCCAGCAGCTTAGATGGGCCGCTAGATACGCAGTATTTT	TRBV7-2	TRBJ2-3	-	-
CSARDTGGASWNTEAFF	TGCAGTGCTAGAGATACAGGGGGCGCATCGTGGAACACTGAAGCTTTCTTT	TRBV20-1	TRBJ1-1	-	TRBD1
CASSPEISGSGNTIYF	TGTGCCAGCTCACCAGAGATCTCGGGCTCTGGAAACACCATATATTTT	TRBV18	TRBJ1-3	-	-
CASSPRDRIGYTF	TGTGCCAGCAGCCCACGGGACAGGATTGGCTACACCTTC	TRBV9	TRBJ1-2	-	TRBD1
CSARETLAGGLNEQFF	TGCAGTGCTAGAGAGACTTTAGCGGGAGGCTTGAATGAGCAGTTCTTC	TRBV20-1	TRBJ2-1	-	TRBD2
CSVEDPGAYTGELFF	TGCAGCGTTGAAGATCCGGGGGCCTACACCGGGGAGCTGTTTTTT	TRBV29-1	TRBJ2-2	-	-
CASSPPWDAGGYEQYF	TGTGCCAGCAGCCCCCCCTGGGACGCGGGGGGCTACGAGCAGTACTTC	TRBV6-2/TRBV6-3	TRBJ2-7	-	TRBD2
CSARDLGHSYEQYF	TGCAGTGCTAGAGATTTGGGACATAGCTACGAGCAGTACTTC	TRBV20-1	TRBJ2-7	-	-
CASSVRKTGNNSPLHF	TGTGCCAGCAGCGTAAGAAAGACAGGGAATAATTCACCCCTCCACTTT	TRBV7-2	TRBJ1-6	-	TRBD1
CATSARDRFYGYTF	TGTGCCACCAGCGCCCGGGACAGGTTTTACGGCTACACCTTC	TRBV15	TRBJ1-2	-	TRBD1
CASSLSTLRAQHF	TGTGCCAGCAGTTTATCCACCCTTAGGGCCCAGCATTTT	TRBV12-3/TRBV12-4	TRBJ1-5	-	-
CASSLGTGRTDTQYF	TGTGCCAGCAGCTTGGGGACAGGGAGGACAGATACGCAGTATTTT	TRBV28	TRBJ2-3	-	TRBD1
CASSFGTVGYEQYF	TGCGCCAGCAGCTTCGGGACAGTGGGCTACGAGCAGTACTTC	TRBV5-1	TRBJ2-7	-	TRBD1
CASSQGAEQFF	TGTGCCAGCAGCCAAGGGGCTGAGCAGTTCTTC	TRBV4-2	TRBJ2-1	-	-
CSATDVEAFF	TGCAGTGCTACAGATGTTGAAGCTTTCTTT	TRBV20-1	TRBJ1-1	-	-
CASSPSGRIYEQYF	TGTGCCAGCAGTCCCAGCGGGAGGATTTACGAGCAGTACTTC	TRBV6-5	TRBJ2-7	once	TRBD2
CAWTSGGYNEQFF	TGTGCCTGGACTAGCGGGGGATACAATGAGCAGTTCTTC	TRBV30	TRBJ2-1	once	TRBD2
CASSYRGQETQYF	TGTGCCAGCAGTTATCGAGGCCAAGAGACCCAGTACTTC	TRBV13	TRBJ2-5	-	-
CSATSGTLHEQYF	TGCAGTGCTACATCCGGGACATTACACGAGCAGTACTTC	TRBV20-1	TRBJ2-7	once	-